What follows are 31 T cell receptor beta chains derived from one specimen sequenced in a study of OX40 agonist ivuxolimab in advanced cancers. Libraries were prepared by immunoSEQ multiplex PCR; TCRdb keeps only in-frame clonotypes and omits some of them. The sample gives around 80,000 clones, about nine tenths of which show up once; less than 0.7% is in the top ten. Sequences were derived from CD4+ or CD8+ T cells sorted from blood, sampled in a trial of the OX40 agonist ivuxolimab. Receptors were obtained from an adult with an advanced solid tumor such as melanoma, head and neck, liver or kidney cancer.

This clone was seen a single time. The chain employs TRBV6-5 and TRBJ1-2; 9 bases map to TRBD1. The germline V gene has CDR1 MNHEY and CDR2 SVGAGI. V was pared by 8 bases and J by 1 base, with 8 bases of the junction left unmatched. This CDR3 region has 15 residues. The CDR3 region is CASRTGTGNNYGYTF. The CDR3 coding sequence is TGTGCCAGCCGTACCGGGACAGGGAATAACTATGGCTACACCTTC.

The V and J genes are TRBV30 and TRBJ2-3; 7 bases align to TRBD1. This CDR3 comprises 14 residues. The J segment lost 0 bases and the V segment lost 5 bases, leaving 5 bases of the junction unmatched. CDR1 and CDR2 from the germline V gene are GTSNPN and SVGIG (reference sequence). The CDR3 sequence: CAWGGQFSTDTQYF. The CDR3 DNA follows: TGTGCCTGGGGGGGACAGTTTAGCACAGATACGCAGTATTTT.

The chain joins TRBV2 to TRBJ1-5, with D uncertain. The V end lost 4 bases, the J end lost 3 bases, and 7 bases lay between the germline ends. The CDR3 spans 13 residues. CDR1 is SNHLY, CDR2 FYNNEI, per germline. DNA of the CDR3: TGTGCCAGCAGTGGCTCCTTCAATCAGCCCCAGCATTTT. Translating it yields CASSGSFNQPQHF.

The rearrangement uses TRBV10-1 and TRBJ1-1; D is undetermined. Germline V CDR1 and CDR2: WNHNN, SYGVQD (reference sequence). This CDR3 is built from 13 residues. The V and J ends lost 5 bases and 1 base respectively, with 8 bases between them. As DNA, the CDR3 is TGCGCCAGCAGTCAAGACCCGAACACTGAAGCTTTCTTT. This gives the protein CASSQDPNTEAFF.

The chain is built from TRBV18 and TRBJ2-7, with 10 positions matching TRBD2. The CDR3 has 14 amino acids. V shed 6 bases, J shed 6 bases, and the junction held 8 bases outside the gene matches. Germline CDR1 and CDR2: KGHSH and LQKENI. In DNA, the CDR3 is TGTGCCAGCTCCCCGAGCGGGAGGGCCTCCGAGCAGTACTTC. It codes for CASSPSGRASEQYF.

This clone was observed a handful of times. The chain carries TRBV25-1 and TRBJ2-6, with D possibly TRBD2 on 5 matching bases. Germline V CDR1 and CDR2: MGHDK, SYGVNS. This CDR3 is built from 14 residues. V was cut by 4 bases and J by 9 bases, with 13 bases left in between. CDR3 nucleotide sequence: TGTGCCAGCAGTGGACTACCCAGGAGCAACGTCCTGACTTTC. Its protein product is CASSGLPRSNVLTF.

The chain uses TRBV6-5 and TRBJ1-5; 7 bases are a match to TRBD1. Germline CDR1 and CDR2: MNHEY and SVGAGI. V dropped 6 bases and J dropped 6; count of bases not matched to a gene: 5. This CDR3 is built from 13 residues. The CDR3 DNA is TGTGCCAGCAGAACAGGGGATGGTCAGCCCCAGCATTTT. Protein product: CASRTGDGQPQHF.

V usage is TRBV5-6 and J usage is TRBJ2-7, with D tentatively TRBD2 (6 bases). Per the germline V gene, CDR1 is SGHDT and CDR2 is YYEEEE. V lost 1 base to trimming and J lost 2 bases, with 13 bases between them. This CDR3 contains 15 residues. CDR3 loop: CASSLRVAAPYEQYF. The CDR3 bases are TGTGCCAGCAGCTTGAGGGTAGCGGCCCCCTACGAGCAGTACTTC.

V gene TRBV29-1 combines with J gene TRBJ2-3, with D possibly matching TRBD1 (5 bases). Trimming cost V 3 bases and J 5 bases, with 12 bases left between them. Germline V gene lookup returns CDR1 SQVTM and CDR2 ANQGSEA. There are 13 residues in the CDR3. CDR3 in amino acids: CSVDNRRQDTQYF. CDR3 sequence (DNA): TGCAGCGTTGATAACAGGCGGCAAGATACGCAGTATTTT.

V is TRBV11-2 and J is TRBJ2-1, with D possibly TRBD2 on 7 matching bases. Trimming cost V 5 bases and J 4 bases, with 12 bases left between them. CDR1 is SGHAT and CDR2 is FQNNGV in the germline V gene. The CDR3 has 14 residues. CDR3 loop: CASSGRGFYNEQFF. The CDR3 DNA reads as TGTGCCAGCAGCGGGAGGGGGTTTTACAATGAGCAGTTCTTC.

The chain uses TRBV4-3 and TRBJ1-4; the D gene is possibly TRBD1 (6 bases). The V end lost 1 base, the J end lost 2 bases, and 8 bases lay between the germline ends. CDR3 size: 15 residues. Per germline, CDR1 LGHNA and CDR2 YSLEER. DNA of the CDR3: TGCGCCAGCAGCCAAGGGACAGCCACTAATGAAAAACTGTTTTTT. Protein sequence: CASSQGTATNEKLFF.

J is TRBJ2-5 and V is TRBV6-6; 16 bases map to TRBD2. V gave up 7 bases and J gave up 3 bases; unmatched junction bases: 5. The CDR3 consists of 16 residues. Germline-derived CDR1 and CDR2 are MNHNY and SVGAGI (reference sequence). The CDR3 DNA reads as TGTGCCAGCACCAGGGGACTAGCGGGAGGGGAAGAGACCCAGTACTTC. It yields the protein CASTRGLAGGEETQYF.

The chain couples TRBV15 to TRBJ2-2, with a tentative D call TRBD2 (6 bases). CDR3 length: 18 amino acids. With 1 base removed from V and 0 bases from J, the gap between germline ends came to 15 bases. Germline CDR1 is LNHNV and CDR2 is YYDKDF (reference sequence). CDR3 nucleotide sequence: TGTGCCACCAGCAGAGTTCGGGGGACTTCAGCGAACACCGGGGAGCTGTTTTTT. Protein: CATSRVRGTSANTGELFF.

This chain links TRBV7-8 with TRBJ1-2, with no clear D. Germline lookup yields CDR1 SGHVS and CDR2 FQNEAQ. V shed 5 bases and J shed 3 bases, with 13 bases lying between them. The CDR3 totals 14 residues. CDR3 in amino acids: CASSPSRLDYGYTF. Here the CDR3 DNA reads TGTGCCAGCAGCCCCTCGCGATTGGACTATGGCTACACCTTC.

The chain is built from TRBV19 and TRBJ1-5; 10 bases are shared with TRBD1. The CDR3 has 15 amino acids. V was clipped by 3 bases and J by 5 bases; unmatched bases: 4. Per the germline V gene, CDR1 is LNHDA and CDR2 is SQIVND (reference sequence). Written as DNA, the CDR3 is TGTGCCAGTAGTATGGGACAGGGGAGGGATCAGCCCCAGCATTTT. Translation gives CASSMGQGRDQPQHF.

The V and J genes are TRBV27 and TRBJ1-2; tentative D call: TRBD1 (6 bases). This CDR3 is built from 17 residues. Trimming removed 3 bases at V and 0 bases at J, with 17 bases between. The germline V gene encodes CDR1 MNHEY and CDR2 SMNVEV (reference sequence). DNA for the CDR3: TGTGCCAGCAGTTTTAGGTTAGCAGGGGCGGCTAACTATGGCTACACCTTC. Protein: CASSFRLAGAANYGYTF.

This clone was recorded a few times. The V call is TRBV7-9, the J call TRBJ1-1; 7 bases are a match to TRBD1. This CDR3 is 14 amino acids long. Germline CDR1 SEHNR, CDR2 FQNEAQ (reference sequence). V was clipped by 6 bases and J by 4 bases; unmatched bases: 8. CDR3 region: CASRGQDGGTEAFF. The CDR3 DNA reads TGTGCCAGCAGAGGACAGGATGGGGGCACTGAAGCTTTCTTT. Full variable domain (remainder filled in from reference TRBV7-9 and TRBJ1-1): DTGVSQNPRHKITKRGQNVTFRCDPISEHNRLYWYRQTLGQGPEFLTYFQNEAQLEKSRLLSDRFSAERPKGSFSTLEIQRTEQGDSAMYLCASRGQDGGTEAFFGQGTRLTVV.

V usage is TRBV5-6 and J usage is TRBJ1-4, with a possible D match to TRBD1 (6 bases). CDR1 is SGHDT and CDR2 is YYEEEE in the germline V gene. The V and J ends lost 1 base and 5 bases respectively, with 21 bases between them. This CDR3 has 18 residues. The CDR3 loop is CASSLSGAGMRGNEKLFF. The CDR3 DNA sequence: TGTGCCAGCAGCTTGTCGGGCGCAGGGATGAGGGGGAATGAAAAACTGTTTTTT.

The chain is built from TRBV4-2 and TRBJ2-1; 7 nucleotides agree with TRBD2. The V and J ends lost 0 bases and 8 bases, in that order; junction bases with no gene match: 7. Germline V gene lookup returns CDR1 LGHNA and CDR2 YNFKEQ. This CDR3 has 15 amino acids. The CDR3 protein is CASSQEGGREDEQFF. Written as DNA, the CDR3 is TGTGCCAGCAGCCAAGAAGGCGGGAGAGAGGATGAGCAGTTCTTC.

The chain uses TRBV30 and TRBJ1-4; 7 bases line up with TRBD1. Germline loops: CDR1 GTSNPN, CDR2 SVGIG (reference sequence). CDR3 size: 11 residues. The trim removed 5 bases at V and 8 bases at J, leaving 2 bases unmatched. The CDR3 DNA follows: TGTGCCTGGTCAGGGGGGGAAAAACTGTTTTTT. Translating gives CAWSGGEKLFF.

The chain carries TRBV6-5 and TRBJ2-7; tentatively, D is TRBD1 (5 bases). Per germline, CDR1 MNHEY and CDR2 SVGAGI. The V end was cut by 6 bases, the J end by 1 base, with 10 bases between. CDR3 length equals 13 residues. The CDR3 DNA reads TGTGCCAGCAGATCCAGACAGTCCTACGAGCAGTACTTC. As protein: CASRSRQSYEQYF.

This chain uses TRBV5-8 with TRBJ2-7, with 9 bases matching TRBD2. The CDR3 spans 18 residues. Germline V gives CDR1 SGHTS, CDR2 YDEGEE. The J segment lost 0 bases and the V segment lost 1 base, leaving 11 bases of the junction unmatched. CDR3: CASSLMRLAVRSSYEQYF. DNA for the CDR3: TGTGCCAGCAGCTTGATGAGACTAGCGGTACGAAGCTCCTACGAGCAGTACTTC.

The V call is TRBV6-1, the J call TRBJ1-5; D possibly corresponds to TRBD1 (6 bases). Germline V gene lookup returns CDR1 MNHNS and CDR2 SASEGT. CDR3 length: 15 residues. The V gene lost 2 bases and the J gene lost 0 bases, with 8 bases spanning the gap. CDR3 in DNA: TGTGCCAGCAGTGAAAGGACAGTTAGCAATCAGCCCCAGCATTTT. Translation: CASSERTVSNQPQHF.

V usage is TRBV4-2 and J usage is TRBJ2-7; 7 nucleotides align to TRBD1. With 2 bases clipped from V and 5 bases from J, the junction kept 3 bases outside the gene matches. This CDR3 comprises 13 residues. Looked up from germline, CDR1 is LGHNA and CDR2 is YNFKEQ. The CDR3 loop is CASSQLGGDEQYF. The CDR3 DNA reads as TGTGCCAGCAGCCAATTAGGGGGCGACGAGCAGTACTTC.

The V gene is TRBV4-3, the J gene TRBJ2-1; 12 positions agree with TRBD2. V was pared by 0 bases and J by 9 bases, with 6 bases of the junction left unmatched. The CDR3 length is 16 residues. The germline CDR1 and CDR2 sequences are LGHNA and YSLEER. The CDR3 protein is CASSQDPSGGAGEQFF. The CDR3 DNA follows: TGCGCCAGCAGCCAAGACCCTAGCGGGGGGGCGGGTGAGCAGTTCTTC.

The chain combines TRBV7-3 with TRBJ2-7; 8 positions agree with TRBD1. CDR1 is SGHTA and CDR2 is FQGTGA in the germline V gene. The CDR3 contains 15 residues. The V and J ends lost 5 bases and 1 base, in that order; junction bases with no gene match: 7. Here the CDR3 DNA reads TGTGCCAGCAGCCAGCAGGGGGCGGGTTCCTACGAGCAGTACTTC. Amino acid sequence: CASSQQGAGSYEQYF.

This clone was seen just once. V is TRBV15 and J is TRBJ2-3; no clear D. This CDR3 is 15 amino acids long. The V end lost 2 bases, the J end lost 6 bases, and 15 bases lay between the germline ends. Per germline, CDR1 LNHNV and CDR2 YYDKDF (reference sequence). This CDR3 reads CATSRSIRHSDTQYF. Written as DNA, the CDR3 is TGTGCCACCAGCAGAAGCATCAGACATTCCGATACGCAGTATTTT.

V and J are TRBV18 and TRBJ1-1; maybe TRBD1 (5 bases). V lost 6 bases and J lost 1, with 18 bases in between. This CDR3 is built from 16 residues. Germline lookup yields CDR1 KGHSH and CDR2 LQKENI. CDR3 coding DNA: TGTGCCAGCTCCCCCCTGGCAGGGTGGGAGAACACTGAAGCTTTCTTT. It encodes CASSPLAGWENTEAFF.

The chain carries TRBV14 and TRBJ1-5; D not resolved. CDR1 is SGHDN and CDR2 is FVKESK in the germline V gene. V lost 0 bases, J lost 5 bases, and 5 bases lay in between. This CDR3 comprises 13 residues. CDR3 protein: CASSQDRDQPQHF. In DNA, the CDR3 is TGTGCCAGCAGCCAAGATAGGGATCAGCCCCAGCATTTT. The variable domain in full, completed from reference TRBV14 and TRBJ1-5, reads EAGVTQFPSHSVIEKGQTVTLRCDPISGHDNLYWYRRVMGKEIKFLLHFVKESKQDESGMPNNRFLAERTGGTYSTLKVQPAELEDSGVYFCASSQDRDQPQHFGDGTRLSIL.

V is TRBV19 and J is TRBJ2-1; TRBD1 matches 7 bases. Germline V gene lookup returns CDR1 LNHDA and CDR2 SQIVND (reference sequence). The length of the CDR3 is 15 residues. Trimming cost V 7 bases and J 0 bases; bases outside gene matches: 6. The DNA of the CDR3 is TGTGCCAGTAACCCCAGGGGGAGCTCCTACAATGAGCAGTTCTTC. It codes for CASNPRGSSYNEQFF.

CDR3 amino acids: CASSSSDRRYEQYF. Written as DNA, the CDR3 is TGTGCCAGCAGCTCGTCAGACAGGCGGTACGAGCAGTACTTC. This chain links TRBV11-2 with TRBJ2-7; maybe TRBD1 (6 bases). Germline V gene sequence: CDR1 SGHAT, CDR2 FQNNGV. Trimming took off 4 bases at V and 4 bases at J, with 14 bases between the two ends. CDR3 length: 14 amino acids.